Listed here is a single T cell receptor (beta chain). This sample is part of a study of blood T cell repertoires in COVID-19. On the study more broadly: The United States, Italy and Spain supplied acute and convalescent COVID-19 samples. PBMCs, B-cell-depleted T cells, or T cells provided the cDNA or gDNA that made up the material.

V lost 2 bases, J lost 10 bases, and 9 bases stayed unmatched. In germline, CDR1 is MNHNS, CDR2 SASEGT. The CDR3 has 15 residues. Authors' data handling: Cell counts per sample came from amplifying reference gene primers. Libraries were prepared by immunoSEQ multiplex PCR; TCRdb keeps only in-frame clonotypes and omits some of them. D and trimming were read from the DNA, whereas the V and J calls and clone size are those reported in that table. The sample shows approximately 140,000 clones, over 65% of them seen only once. This chain connects TRBV6-1 to TRBJ1-4; 8 positions match TRBD1. This receptor was identified in a man in his sixties or seventies with acute or convalescent COVID-19. Specimen: peripheral blood. The DNA of the CDR3 is TGTGCCAGCAGTGAAACGGGACAGGTTGTTGGAAAACTGTTTTTT. It yields the protein CASSETGQVVGKLFF.